Shown below are 2 T cell receptor beta chains from a single sample sequenced in a study of OX40 agonist ivuxolimab in advanced cancers. The table came from immunoSEQ multiplex PCR; TCRdb's copy has only in-frame clones and leaves some out. The sample contains 81,000 or so clones, more than 75% of which appear only once. Specimen: CD4+ or CD8+ T cells sorted from blood, collected in a trial of the OX40 agonist ivuxolimab. These TCRs come from an adult with an advanced solid tumor such as melanoma, head and neck, liver or kidney cancer.

This clone was observed once. The chain uses TRBV18 and TRBJ2-2; TRBD1 is a possible D gene (6 bases). CDR3 length equals 16 residues. Germline CDR1 KGHSH, CDR2 LQKENI. The V end was cut by 3 bases, the J end by 2 bases, with 13 bases between. CDR3 nucleotides: TGTGCCAGCTCACCCACACAGGACAGCAACACCGGGGAGCTGTTTTTT. It codes for CASSPTQDSNTGELFF.

The J gene is TRBJ2-3, the V gene TRBV2, with 10 bases matching TRBD2. This CDR3 is 16 amino acids long. Unmatched junction bases numbered 13, after V lost 8 bases and J lost 5 bases. Germline CDR1 SNHLY, CDR2 FYNNEI. The CDR3 region is CASGRASGGPGDTQYF. The CDR3, as DNA: TGTGCCAGCGGACGGGCTAGCGGGGGACCGGGAGATACGCAGTATTTT.